This entry features one TCR beta chain sequence. Genomic DNA of every subset was divided equally among multiple immunoSEQ plates. Data came from immunoSEQ multiplex PCR; TCRdb stores just in-frame clones and leaves some out. The sample includes some 500,000 clones, approximately 95% seen only once; the top ten take less than 0.06%. The sample belongs to a study of shared clonotypes between healthy human individuals. Whole-study context: Aged between 18 and 49, the donors were a couple of women and a few men. Three CD4 naive, three CD4 memory, two CD8 naive and one CD8 memory plate were used per donor.

Trimming pared 0 bases from V and 5 bases from J, leaving 12 bases between. The CDR3 is made up of 14 amino acids. The germline V gene has CDR1 SGHRS and CDR2 YFSETQ. The sequence was obtained from a woman in her 30s in good health. The sequencing sample was made of naive CD4+ T cells sorted from blood. Subset reported: CD45RA+ positively selected. The chain combines TRBV5-1 with TRBJ2-7; D not resolved. The CDR3 loop is CASSLAASGDEQYF. The CDR3 DNA follows: TGCGCCAGCAGCTTGGCCGCTAGTGGAGACGAGCAGTACTTC.